The rows below give T cell receptor beta chains drawn from one sample of a study of neurological immune-mediated disorders. TCRdb processed the 5' RACE reads anew with MiXCR; each CDR3 protein has one entry. The table shows roughly 56,000 distinct CDR3 sequences, with 3% to 3.5% occurring only once. The source material was PBMCs. Receptors originate from a woman between 55 and 75 years old with multiple sclerosis. Both conserved end residues are part of each CDR3. The D gene is left open where the match is weak. Only some rows state a clone size, as once, few, many or a class for expanded clones.

CDR3 DNA | CDR3 protein | V gene | D gene | J gene | clone size
TGTGCCAGCAGCGCCCGTGCGGGGGGGCTGGTCTATGAGCAGTTCTTC | CASSARAGGLVYEQFF | TRBV9 | TRBD2 | TRBJ2-1 | many
TGCAGTGCTAGAGCCTGGCCTTCGGTGGATGGCTACACCTTC | CSARAWPSVDGYTF | TRBV20-1 | - | TRBJ1-2 | many
TGTGCCAGCAGATTCGGGACTAGCGGGAGGTCCTACGAGCAGTACTTC | CASRFGTSGRSYEQYF | TRBV12-3/TRBV12-4 | TRBD2 | TRBJ2-7 | many
TGCAGTGCTCGGGACGGTCAGTACAATGAGCAGTTCTTC | CSARDGQYNEQFF | TRBV20-1 | - | TRBJ2-1 | many
TGTGCCAGCGGGGGATTCGCGTATACGCAGTATTTT | CASGGFAYTQYF | TRBV7-2 | - | TRBJ2-3 | many
TGCAGTGCTCTGACTAGCGGGCCTACCGGAAATGAGCAGTTCTTC | CSALTSGPTGNEQFF | TRBV20-1 | TRBD2 | TRBJ2-1 | many
TGCGCCAGCAGCGATACTAGCGGAGGCTCCTACAATGAGCAGTTCTTC | CASSDTSGGSYNEQFF | TRBV5-1 | TRBD2 | TRBJ2-1 | many
TGCAGTGCCACAGATCAGGGTCAGAATTCACCCCTCCACTTT | CSATDQGQNSPLHF | TRBV20-1 | - | TRBJ1-6 | many
TGTGCCAGCAGCTTACCACAGGGGGAGGCTTTCTTT | CASSLPQGEAFF | TRBV7-8 | TRBD1 | TRBJ1-1 | many
TGTGCCAGCAGTTACTCGAAGCACCCAGGGGCCGGGGAGCTGTTTTTT | CASSYSKHPGAGELFF | TRBV6-6 | - | TRBJ2-2 | many
TGTGCCAGCAGCCAACGTTGGGGGATGAACACTGAAGCTTTCTTT | CASSQRWGMNTEAFF | TRBV7-6 | - | TRBJ1-1 | many
TGCAGTTCTCCGACAGAGGCAAACTATGGCTACACCTTC | CSSPTEANYGYTF | TRBV20-1 | - | TRBJ1-2 | many
TGTGCCAGCAGCTTAGGAAACCGTCTCCTCTACAATGAGCAGTTCTTC | CASSLGNRLLYNEQFF | TRBV11-1 | - | TRBJ2-1 | many
TGTGCCAGCAGCCCTCGATCGACTAGCGGAAGGAATGAGCAGTTCTTC | CASSPRSTSGRNEQFF | TRBV4-2 | TRBD2 | TRBJ2-1 | many
TGTGCCAGCAGCCAAGAATTCGGCAAGGATTCACCCCTCCACTTT | CASSQEFGKDSPLHF | TRBV3-1 | - | TRBJ1-6 | many
TGCGCCAGCAGCTCGACAGTCCTCTCAGATACGCAGTATTTT | CASSSTVLSDTQYF | TRBV5-1 | - | TRBJ2-3 | many
TGTGCCACCAGTGATCCCGGGACTAGCGGACCCTACGAGCAGTACTTC | CATSDPGTSGPYEQYF | TRBV24-1 | TRBD2 | TRBJ2-7 | many
TGTGCCAGCAGCTTTTGGGACAGGGTCCACGAGCAGTACTTC | CASSFWDRVHEQYF | TRBV5-6 | TRBD1 | TRBJ2-7 | many
TGCAGCCTCCGGGACGTCTATGGCTACACCTTC | CSLRDVYGYTF | TRBV29-1 | - | TRBJ1-2 | many
TGTGCCAGCAGCCCTCACTCGGCCACATCCTATGGCTACACCTTC | CASSPHSATSYGYTF | TRBV3-1 | - | TRBJ1-2 | -
TGTGCCAGCAGTTTACGCGACAGGGGAAATCAGCCCCAGCATTTT | CASSLRDRGNQPQHF | TRBV6-2/TRBV6-3 | TRBD1 | TRBJ1-5 | many
TGTGCCAGCCGGAAGGGCTTACAAGAGACCCAGTACTTC | CASRKGLQETQYF | TRBV6-5 | - | TRBJ2-5 | many
TGTGCCAGCAGCAAGGGACAGGGGGCCAATGAGCAGTTCTTC | CASSKGQGANEQFF | TRBV21-1 | - | TRBJ2-1 | many
TGTGCCAGCAGTTTGGGACCGGGGAACTATGGCTACACCTTC | CASSLGPGNYGYTF | TRBV12-3/TRBV12-4 | - | TRBJ1-2 | many
TGTGCCAGCAGTTGGGGACAAAGGTCCTCTGGGGCCAACGTCCTGACTTTC | CASSWGQRSSGANVLTF | TRBV12-3/TRBV12-4 | - | TRBJ2-6 | many
TGTGCCAGCAGCTCTACCGCGGGTAATGAGCAGTTCTTC | CASSSTAGNEQFF | TRBV7-8 | - | TRBJ2-1 | many
TGTGCCAGCAGCCCCCGGGACTACCTTGGGAATGAGCAGTTCTTC | CASSPRDYLGNEQFF | TRBV9 | TRBD2 | TRBJ2-1 | many